This entry lists 27 T cell receptor beta chains sequenced from one sample in a study of blood T cell repertoires in COVID-19. TCRdb keeps only in-frame clones here, not all; method: immunoSEQ multiplex PCR. This table has around 220,000 clones, 86% appearing once. Material for sequencing was peripheral blood. The receptors shown here come from a woman aged 45-65 years with COVID-19, enrolled during active disease.

This sequence joins TRBV2 and TRBJ2-2; no definite D call. Between the trimmed V and J ends, which lost 9 bases and 5 bases, there was a span of 13 bases. The CDR3 is made up of 13 amino acids. CDR1 is SNHLY, CDR2 FYNNEI, per germline. DNA of the CDR3: TGTGCCAGTCGGTTGGTAGTAACCGGGGAGCTGTTTTTT. Its protein is CASRLVVTGELFF.

V is TRBV5-6 and J is TRBJ2-2; TRBD2 aligns across 7 bases. Trimming took 7 bases from V and 3 from J; bases not matched to a gene: 9. The CDR3 extends over 15 amino acids. Germline V lookup: CDR1 SGHDT, CDR2 YYEEEE. The CDR3 sequence is CASLPGGRYTGELFF. CDR3 DNA: TGTGCCAGCTTGCCGGGGGGAAGGTACACCGGGGAGCTGTTTTTT.

This rearrangement joins TRBV9 to TRBJ2-7, with TRBD2 matching over 11 bases. This CDR3 has 17 residues. Trimming removed 4 bases from V and 2 bases from J; junction bases left unmatched: 11. CDR1 and CDR2 (germline): SGDLS, YYNGEE. This CDR3 reads CASSTRPTSGATYEQYF. CDR3 coding DNA: TGTGCCAGCAGCACTCGACCGACTAGCGGGGCCACCTACGAGCAGTACTTC.

The genes are TRBV7-3 and TRBJ1-1; D might be TRBD1 (6 bases). Per the germline V gene, CDR1 is SGHTA and CDR2 is FQGTGA. CDR3 length: 15 residues. The ends were cut back, 0 bases at V and 1 base at J, with 9 bases in the middle. CDR3 sequence reads: CASSLTGGPNTEAFF. The CDR3 coding sequence is TGTGCCAGCAGCTTAACCGGGGGGCCGAACACTGAAGCTTTCTTT.

This chain connects TRBV19 to TRBJ1-3; D remains ambiguous. Trimming cost V 5 bases and J 0 bases, with 8 bases left between them. This CDR3 spans 14 amino acids. Germline V gene sequence: CDR1 LNHDA, CDR2 SQIVND (reference sequence). DNA for the CDR3: TGTGCCAGTAGTCCCAGGTACTCTGGAAACACCATATATTTT. Its protein is CASSPRYSGNTIYF.

This clone has just a few counts. CDR3 in DNA: TGTGCCAGCTCACCATGGGCCGGAGGGAACACTGAAGCTTTCTTT. It codes for CASSPWAGGNTEAFF. This chain uses TRBV18 with TRBJ1-1; D ambiguous. Trimming shortened V by 2 bases and J by 1 base, and 11 bases separated the two germline ends. The germline gives CDR1 KGHSH, CDR2 LQKENI. There are 15 residues in the CDR3.

This rearrangement joins TRBV6-2 or TRBV6-3 to TRBJ1-1; D is uncertain. CDR1 and CDR2 (germline): MNHEY, SVGEGT. The CDR3 extends over 15 amino acids. V was shortened by 2 bases and J by 0 bases, with 10 bases between the two germline ends. The CDR3 loop reads CASSYAVYLNTEAFF. The CDR3 bases are TGTGCCAGCAGTTACGCCGTTTACTTGAACACTGAAGCTTTCTTT.

As concerns this clone: At one end the junction does not follow the germline gene, possibly because of a read error. This chain connects TRBV6-1 to TRBJ1-6, with D maybe TRBD1 (5 bases). CDR3 size: 11 residues. Germline CDR1 and CDR2: MNHNS and SASEGT. CDR3 in amino acids: CASSEWGDPLF. DNA of the CDR3: TGTGCCAGCAGTGAATGGGGGGACCCTCTGTTT.

V and J are TRBV19 and TRBJ2-2; TRBD2 matches at 7 bases. V was pared by 7 bases and J by 5 bases, with 4 bases of the junction left unmatched. CDR3 length equals 13 residues. CDR1 and CDR2 from the germline V gene are LNHDA and SQIVND (reference sequence). Here the CDR3 reads CASTARGTGELFF. In DNA, the CDR3 is TGTGCCAGTACTGCGCGGGGGACCGGGGAGCTGTTTTTT.

This clone has just one count. The chain employs TRBV11-3 and TRBJ2-2, with TRBD1 identical over 7 bases. The CDR3 sequence is 14 residues long. CDR1 and CDR2 (germline): SGHNT, YENEEA. The V segment lost 5 bases and the J segment 7 bases; nucleotides outside the gene matches: 7. This CDR3 is CASSRGQANGELFF. DNA for the CDR3: TGTGCCAGCAGCCGCGGACAGGCGAACGGGGAGCTGTTTTTT. The variable domain in full, with the rest retrieved from reference TRBV11-3 and TRBJ2-2, is EAGVVQSPRYKIIEKKQPVAFWCNPISGHNTLYWYLQNLGQGPELLIRYENEEAVDDSQLPKDRFSAERLKGVDSTLKIQPAELGDSAVYLCASSRGQANGELFFGEGSRLTVL.

The chain's CDR3 is CASKQGGDEQFF. The CDR3 bases are TGCGCCAGCAAGCAGGGAGGCGATGAGCAGTTCTTC. The V and J genes are TRBV10-2 and TRBJ2-1; maybe TRBD2 (6 bases). The CDR3 contains 12 residues. The germline V gene has CDR1 WSHSY and CDR2 SAAADI. Trimming took 7 bases from V and 8 from J, leaving 12 bases between them.

The V gene is TRBV5-1, the J gene TRBJ1-4, with D maybe TRBD1 (5 bases). Trimming took 5 bases from V and 2 from J, leaving 13 bases between them. The CDR3 loop spans 15 amino acids. Per the germline V gene, CDR1 is SGHRS and CDR2 is YFSETQ. In DNA form, the CDR3 reads TGCGCCAGCAGGATGGGGGGTAGCACTAATGAAAAACTGTTTTTT. Its translation: CASRMGGSTNEKLFF.

This clone was counted once. The chain combines TRBV10-3 with TRBJ1-2, with D possibly matching TRBD1 (6 bases). The V and J ends lost 10 bases and 7 bases respectively, with 19 bases between them. There are 13 residues in the CDR3. CDR1 and CDR2 (germline): ENHRY, SYGVKD. CDR3 protein: CASNQGGGSGYTF. DNA for the CDR3: TGTGCCAGCAATCAGGGAGGGGGGTCTGGCTACACCTTC.

The chain employs TRBV5-1 and TRBJ2-3; D ambiguous. This CDR3 has 15 residues. Germline V gene lookup returns CDR1 SGHRS and CDR2 YFSETQ. The ends were cut back, 1 base at V and 0 bases at J, with 9 bases in the middle. In nucleotides, the CDR3 is TGCGCCAGCAGCTTGAGATCGGGTAGCACAGATACGCAGTATTTT. Translated, it gives CASSLRSGSTDTQYF.

The rearrangement uses TRBV2 and TRBJ2-1; 10 bases align to TRBD2. This CDR3 contains 15 residues. V was pared by 3 bases and J by 6 bases, with 5 bases of the junction left unmatched. Germline V gives CDR1 SNHLY, CDR2 FYNNEI. CDR3 protein: CASSEEAGGPNEQFF. In DNA form, the CDR3 reads TGTGCCAGCAGTGAGGAAGCGGGGGGGCCCAATGAGCAGTTCTTC.

This clone was detected only once. The chain is built from TRBV18 and TRBJ1-2; 8 bases agree with TRBD1. The CDR3 is 14 amino acids. The J segment lost 3 bases and the V segment lost 3 bases, leaving 3 bases of the junction unmatched. Per germline, CDR1 KGHSH and CDR2 LQKENI. The CDR3: CASSPGGQDYGYTF. The CDR3 DNA reads as TGTGCCAGCTCACCTGGGGGACAGGACTATGGCTACACCTTC. The variable domain in full, with the rest retrieved from reference TRBV18 and TRBJ1-2, is NAGVMQNPRHLVRRRGQEARLRCSPMKGHSHVYWYRQLPEEGLKFMVYLQKENIIDESGMPKERFSAEFPKEGPSILRIQQVVRGDSAAYFCASSPGGQDYGYTFGSGTRLTVV.

In this sample, this clone turned up once. The chain uses TRBV14 and TRBJ2-1; no clear D gene. Trimming took off 2 bases at V and 4 bases at J, with 12 bases between the two ends. The CDR3 extends over 15 amino acids. Per the germline V gene, CDR1 is SGHDN and CDR2 is FVKESK. In DNA form, the CDR3 reads TGTGCCAGCAGCCAAAAGCCAGGAATATACAATGAGCAGTTCTTC. Amino acid sequence: CASSQKPGIYNEQFF.

This clone has only a few counts. V is TRBV10-3 and J is TRBJ2-3, with 8 bases lining up with TRBD1. V gave up 5 bases and J gave up 2 bases; unmatched junction bases: 9. The germline V gene has CDR1 ENHRY and CDR2 SYGVKD. This CDR3 region has 16 residues. CDR3 amino acids: CAISTQTGQATDTQYF. The CDR3 nucleotides are TGTGCCATCAGTACCCAAACGGGACAGGCCACAGATACGCAGTATTTT.

The chain has TRBV5-1 and TRBJ1-4; tentative D call: TRBD1 (6 bases). The CDR3 covers 15 residues. Looked up from germline, CDR1 is SGHRS and CDR2 is YFSETQ. Trimming removed 4 bases at V and 5 bases at J, with 15 bases between. CDR3 region: CASSLDSGYNEKLFF. DNA of the CDR3: TGCGCCAGCAGCCTGGACAGCGGATACAATGAAAAACTGTTTTTT.

The chain couples TRBV6-6 to TRBJ2-1; D gene unclear. CDR3 length: 11 amino acids. Germline loops: CDR1 MNHNY, CDR2 SVGAGI (reference sequence). V shed 7 bases and J shed 6 bases, with 7 bases lying between them. In nucleotides, the CDR3 is TGTGCCAGCACTAGTACCAATGAGCAGTTCTTC. Amino acid sequence: CASTSTNEQFF.

The V call is TRBV15, the J call TRBJ2-5; the D is unclear. Trimming removed 0 bases at V and 4 bases at J, with 12 bases between. Germline lookup yields CDR1 LNHNV and CDR2 YYDKDF (reference sequence). The CDR3 contains 15 residues. The CDR3 nucleotides are TGTGCCACCAGCAGAGAATGGAGCGACCCAGAGACCCAGTACTTC. The encoded protein is CATSREWSDPETQYF.

The chain couples TRBV5-5 to TRBJ1-4; D might be TRBD1 (6 bases). V lost 0 bases, J lost 8 bases, and 11 bases lay in between. The CDR3 runs 14 residues. Per the germline V gene, CDR1 is SGHKS and CDR2 is YYEKEE (reference sequence). For the CDR3, the DNA is TGTGCCAGCAGCTTGGCAGGGGTCGAGGAAAAACTGTTTTTT. The encoded protein is CASSLAGVEEKLFF. Combining the CDR3 with reference TRBV5-5 and TRBJ1-4 gives the whole variable domain DAGVTQSPTHLIKTRGQQVTLRCSPISGHKSVSWYQQVLGQGPQFIFQYYEKEERGRGNFPDRFSARQFPNYSSELNVNALLLGDSALYLCASSLAGVEEKLFFGSGTQLSVL.

The rearrangement uses TRBV7-2 and TRBJ2-1; TRBD2 matches at 8 bases. Germline CDR1 and CDR2: SGHTA and FQGNSA. V gave up 2 bases and J gave up 6 bases; unmatched junction bases: 18. The CDR3 extends over 19 amino acids. CDR3 sequence reads: CASSLSSPLTTGLVNEQFF. The CDR3 DNA reads TGTGCCAGCAGCTTAAGTAGTCCATTAACGACGGGACTAGTCAATGAGCAGTTCTTC. The variable domain in full, completed from reference TRBV7-2 and TRBJ2-1, reads GAGVSQSPSNKVTEKGKDVELRCDPISGHTALYWYRQSLGQGLEFLIYFQGNSAPDKSGLPSDRFSAERTGGSVSTLTIQRTQQEDSAVYLCASSLSSPLTTGLVNEQFFGPGTRLTVL.

The genes are TRBV11-1 and TRBJ2-3, with D possibly matching TRBD2 (5 bases). The length of the CDR3 is 14 residues. Germline CDR1 SGHAT, CDR2 FQDESV (reference sequence). Trimming left V 2 bases short and J 0 bases short, with 6 bases between. The CDR3, as DNA: TGTGCCAGCAGCTTACTAGCTAGCACAGATACGCAGTATTTT. Translation: CASSLLASTDTQYF.

This chain joins TRBV7-9 and TRBJ2-7, with D unclear. CDR3 size: 13 residues. CDR1 and CDR2 from the germline V gene are SEHNR and FQNEAQ (reference sequence). V was pared by 3 bases and J by 2 bases, with 8 bases between. CDR3 region: CASSFGGTYEQYF. In nucleotides, the CDR3 is TGTGCCAGCAGCTTTGGCGGTACCTACGAGCAGTACTTC. Complete variable domain (other parts from reference TRBV7-9 and TRBJ2-7): DTGVSQNPRHKITKRGQNVTFRCDPISEHNRLYWYRQTLGQGPEFLTYFQNEAQLEKSRLLSDRFSAERPKGSFSTLEIQRTEQGDSAMYLCASSFGGTYEQYFGPGTRLTVT.

The chain combines TRBV9 with TRBJ2-1, with a tentative D call TRBD1 (6 bases). Germline assignment: CDR1 SGDLS and CDR2 YYNGEE. The CDR3 totals 13 residues. Trimming left V 2 bases short and J 8 bases short, with 11 bases between. The CDR3 DNA sequence: TGTGCCAGCAGCGTGGGCCAGGGGTATGAGCAGTTCTTC. Amino acid sequence: CASSVGQGYEQFF.

The chain couples TRBV11-3 to TRBJ2-1; 7 nucleotides agree with TRBD1. The V segment lost 3 bases and the J segment 7 bases; nucleotides outside the gene matches: 9. The CDR3 totals 15 residues. CDR1 is SGHNT, CDR2 YENEEA, per germline. This CDR3 reads CASSFDRVMRNEQFF. CDR3 bases: TGTGCCAGCAGCTTCGACAGGGTTATGAGGAATGAGCAGTTCTTC.